The sequence of this T cell receptor beta chain was determined in a study of shared clonotypes between healthy human individuals. Germline V gene data show CDR1 as SGHAT and CDR2 as FQNNGV. This CDR3 spans 14 amino acids. With V trimmed by 3 bases and J by 8 bases, 4 bases remained unmatched. Sequencing was performed with immunoSEQ multiplex PCR; in TCRdb, only in-frame clones are kept and a portion is missing. The data show fewer than 800,000 clones, 92% seen once. Naivety among CD8 cells was defined by CD45RO negativity and positive CCR7 selection, thereby excluding terminally differentiated effector memory CD45RA+ cells.

The sequenced sample was naive CD8+ T cells sorted from blood. J is TRBJ1-2 and V is TRBV11-2; 12 positions match TRBD1. This clonotype originated in a man aged 25-40 years in good health. The CDR3 loop reads CASSLGQGAGGYTF. In DNA, the CDR3 is TGTGCCAGCAGCTTGGGACAGGGGGCCGGAGGCTACACCTTC.